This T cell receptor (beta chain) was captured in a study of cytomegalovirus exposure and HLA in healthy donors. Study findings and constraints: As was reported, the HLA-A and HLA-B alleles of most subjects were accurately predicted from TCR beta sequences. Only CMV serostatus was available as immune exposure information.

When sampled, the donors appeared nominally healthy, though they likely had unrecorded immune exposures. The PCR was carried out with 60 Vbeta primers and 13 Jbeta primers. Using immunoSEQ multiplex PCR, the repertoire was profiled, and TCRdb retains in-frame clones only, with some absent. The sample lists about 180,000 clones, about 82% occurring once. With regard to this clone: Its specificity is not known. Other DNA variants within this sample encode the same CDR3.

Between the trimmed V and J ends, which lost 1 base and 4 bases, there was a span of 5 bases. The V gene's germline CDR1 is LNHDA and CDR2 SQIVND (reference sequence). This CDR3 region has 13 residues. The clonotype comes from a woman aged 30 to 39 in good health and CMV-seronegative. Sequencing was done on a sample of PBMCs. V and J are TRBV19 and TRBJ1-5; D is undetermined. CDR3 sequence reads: CASSIGQNQPQHF. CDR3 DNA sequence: TGTGCCAGTAGTATAGGGCAGAATCAGCCCCAGCATTTT. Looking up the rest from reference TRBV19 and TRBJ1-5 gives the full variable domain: DGGITQSPKYLFRKEGQNVTLSCEQNLNHDAMYWYRQDPGQGLRLIYYSQIVNDFQKGDIAEGYSVSREKKESFPLTVTSAQKNPTAFYLCASSIGQNQPQHFGDGTRLSIL.